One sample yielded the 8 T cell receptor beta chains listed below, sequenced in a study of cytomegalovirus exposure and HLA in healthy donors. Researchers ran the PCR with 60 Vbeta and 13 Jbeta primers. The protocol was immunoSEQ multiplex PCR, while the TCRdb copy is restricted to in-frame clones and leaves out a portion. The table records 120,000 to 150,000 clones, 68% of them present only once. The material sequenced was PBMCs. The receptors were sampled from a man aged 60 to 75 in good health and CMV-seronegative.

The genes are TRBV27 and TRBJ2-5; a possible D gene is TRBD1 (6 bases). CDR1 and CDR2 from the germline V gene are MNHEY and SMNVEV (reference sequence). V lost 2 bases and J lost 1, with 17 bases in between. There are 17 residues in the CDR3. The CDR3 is CASSLRVQGLSQETQYF. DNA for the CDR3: TGTGCCAGCAGTTTACGGGTCCAGGGGCTCAGCCAAGAGACCCAGTACTTC.

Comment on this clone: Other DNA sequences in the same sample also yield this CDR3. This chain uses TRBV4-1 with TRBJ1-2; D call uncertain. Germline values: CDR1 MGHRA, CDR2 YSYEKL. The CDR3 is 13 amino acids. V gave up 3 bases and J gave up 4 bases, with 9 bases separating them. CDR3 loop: CASSHQARYGYTF. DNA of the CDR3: TGCGCCAGCAGCCACCAGGCCCGCTATGGCTACACCTTC.

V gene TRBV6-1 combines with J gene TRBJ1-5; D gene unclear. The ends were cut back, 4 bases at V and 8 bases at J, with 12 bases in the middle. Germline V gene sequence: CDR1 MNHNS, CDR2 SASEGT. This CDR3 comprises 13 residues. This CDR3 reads CASSGVSMEPQHF. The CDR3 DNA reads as TGTGCCAGCAGTGGTGTATCTATGGAGCCCCAGCATTTT.

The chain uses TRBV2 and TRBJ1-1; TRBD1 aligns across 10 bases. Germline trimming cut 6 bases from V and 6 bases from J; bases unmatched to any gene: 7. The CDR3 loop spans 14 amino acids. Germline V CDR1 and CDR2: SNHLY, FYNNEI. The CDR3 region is CASRVRQGAPEAFF. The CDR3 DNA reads TGTGCCAGCAGGGTTCGACAGGGGGCACCTGAAGCTTTCTTT.

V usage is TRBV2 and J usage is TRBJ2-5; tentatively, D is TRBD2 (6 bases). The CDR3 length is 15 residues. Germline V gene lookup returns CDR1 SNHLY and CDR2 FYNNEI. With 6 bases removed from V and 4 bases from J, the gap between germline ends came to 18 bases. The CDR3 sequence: CASRPGGAATETQYF. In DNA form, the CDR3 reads TGTGCCAGCAGGCCCGGGGGAGCGGCTACAGAGACCCAGTACTTC.

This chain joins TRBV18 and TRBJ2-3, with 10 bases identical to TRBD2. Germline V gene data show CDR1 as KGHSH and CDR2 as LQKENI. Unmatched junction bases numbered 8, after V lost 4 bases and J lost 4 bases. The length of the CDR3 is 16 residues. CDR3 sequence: CASSQQPSGRADTQYF. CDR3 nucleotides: TGTGCCAGCTCACAGCAACCTAGCGGGAGAGCAGATACGCAGTATTTT.

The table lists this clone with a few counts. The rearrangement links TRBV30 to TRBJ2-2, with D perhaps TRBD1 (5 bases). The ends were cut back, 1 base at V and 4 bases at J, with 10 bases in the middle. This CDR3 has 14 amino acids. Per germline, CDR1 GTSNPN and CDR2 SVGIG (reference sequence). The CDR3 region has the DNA TGTGCCTGGAGTGGGGGCGTGGGCACCGGGGAGCTGTTTTTT. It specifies CAWSGGVGTGELFF.

The CDR3 nucleotides are TGCAGCGTTCAGGTAGTCTACGAGCAGTACTTC. It is translated as CSVQVVYEQYF. The chain has TRBV29-1 and TRBJ2-7; no clear D gene. Germline CDR1 is SQVTM and CDR2 is ANQGSEA. This CDR3 has 11 residues. Trimming removed 5 bases from V and 3 bases from J, with 8 bases in between.